This passage covers 29 T cell receptor beta chains from one sample sequenced in a study of blood T cell repertoires in COVID-19 (dated by TCRdb to 2020 to 2021). The library was produced with the immunoSEQ multiplex PCR assay. What TCRdb holds here is the immuneACCESS table cut down to in-frame rearrangements. Part of the clones is not present; checked against another copy, under half of the missing clones reflect an unresolved V gene, and the others are unexplained. The sample data list hundreds of thousands of clones, and 89% of these were observed just once. The top ten hold approximately 1.8% of the sample. The sequenced sample consisted of peripheral blood. These receptor sequences come from a young woman with COVID-19, enrolled during active disease.

This sequence joins TRBV4-3 and TRBJ2-1, with D maybe TRBD2 (6 bases). Trimming took off 1 base at V and 7 bases at J, with 14 bases between the two ends. Germline values: CDR1 LGHNA, CDR2 YSLEER. The CDR3 has 15 amino acids. CDR3 in amino acids: CASSQVWVGGNEQFF. The CDR3 nucleotides are TGCGCCAGCAGCCAAGTTTGGGTTGGGGGGAATGAGCAGTTCTTC.

This clone has just one count. This chain connects TRBV4-3 to TRBJ1-2; no firm D call. Trimming left V 5 bases short and J 4 bases short, with 14 bases between. This CDR3 is 14 amino acids long. Germline V gene sequence: CDR1 LGHNA, CDR2 YSLEER. In nucleotides, the CDR3 is TGCGCCAGCAGCACCCGGTCGCCGTCCTATGGCTACACCTTC. Its protein product is CASSTRSPSYGYTF.

The rearrangement links TRBV25-1 to TRBJ2-7, with D possibly TRBD2 on 6 matching bases. Germline V gene lookup returns CDR1 MGHDK and CDR2 SYGVNS. Trimming took 4 bases from V and 2 from J, leaving 18 bases between them. This CDR3 contains 16 residues. CDR3 nucleotides: TGTGCCAGCAGTGGAAAATTGAGGGGAGGCCCCTACGAGCAGTACTTC. This codes for CASSGKLRGGPYEQYF.

The rearrangement joins TRBV2 to TRBJ1-1; 10 nucleotides match TRBD1. This CDR3 contains 14 residues. J lost 9 bases, V lost 6 bases, and 10 bases had no gene match. Germline V gene data show CDR1 as SNHLY and CDR2 as FYNNEI. The CDR3, as DNA: TGTGCCAGCAGGGGGGGACAGGGGCACCTGAAAGCTTTCTTT. Encoded protein: CASRGGQGHLKAFF.

This clone showed up just once. The CDR3 reads CASSLTGANTEAFF. CDR3 nucleotides: TGTGCCAGCAGTTTGACAGGGGCGAACACTGAAGCTTTCTTT. This sequence joins TRBV7-9 and TRBJ1-1, with 8 bases lining up with TRBD1. With 6 bases clipped from V and 1 base from J, the junction kept 4 bases outside the gene matches. The CDR3 consists of 14 residues. Germline lookup yields CDR1 SEHNR and CDR2 FQNEAQ (reference sequence).

This chain uses TRBV7-9 with TRBJ2-5; D is perhaps TRBD1 (5 bases). The CDR3 is made up of 13 amino acids. V gave up 3 bases and J gave up 2 bases, with 7 bases separating them. Germline CDR1 and CDR2: SEHNR and FQNEAQ (reference sequence). DNA for the CDR3: TGTGCCAGCAGCTTCAGACAGCAAGAGACCCAGTACTTC. It encodes CASSFRQQETQYF.

J is TRBJ2-5 and V is TRBV5-4, with a tentative D call TRBD1 (6 bases). CDR3 size: 15 residues. Germline CDR1 is SGHNT and CDR2 is YYREEE (reference sequence). Trimming left V 0 bases short and J 4 bases short, with 13 bases between. The CDR3 loop reads CASSLALGGGETQYF. For the CDR3, the DNA is TGTGCCAGCAGCTTGGCTCTAGGGGGTGGAGAGACCCAGTACTTC.

The chain is built from TRBV19 and TRBJ1-1; 8 bases are shared with TRBD1. Germline V CDR1 and CDR2: LNHDA, SQIVND (reference sequence). Trimming at V came to 5 bases and at J to 4 bases, leaving 9 bases not matched to a gene. The length of the CDR3 is 15 residues. CDR3 bases: TGTGCCAGTAGTGCACCAGGGGGCCGGAGCACTGAAGCTTTCTTT. It translates to CASSAPGGRSTEAFF.

The chain links TRBV7-8 to TRBJ2-5, with D maybe TRBD1 (6 bases). The ends were cut back, 3 bases at V and 4 bases at J, with 12 bases in the middle. This CDR3 is built from 14 residues. Germline CDR1 reads SGHVS; CDR2 reads FQNEAQ. Here the CDR3 DNA reads TGTGCCAGCAGCTTGATCAGGGGTCTAGAGACCCAGTACTTC. This translates into CASSLIRGLETQYF.

V usage is TRBV6-1 and J usage is TRBJ1-2, with 8 bases lining up with TRBD1. Germline V gene sequence: CDR1 MNHNS, CDR2 SASEGT. The CDR3 sequence is 16 residues long. Trimming took 1 base from V and 5 from J; bases not matched to a gene: 9. CDR3 loop: CASSEVMAGGVYGYTF. DNA of the CDR3: TGTGCCAGCAGTGAAGTTATGGCAGGGGGCGTGTATGGCTACACCTTC.

J is TRBJ2-1 and V is TRBV5-1; TRBD1 matches at 7 bases. J gave up 10 bases and V 8 bases, and 12 bases lay outside the gene matches. CDR3 length: 13 amino acids. Germline V gene data show CDR1 as SGHRS and CDR2 as YFSETQ. Here the CDR3 reads CASTGTDFREQFF. Written as DNA, the CDR3 is TGCGCCAGTACCGGGACAGACTTTAGGGAGCAGTTCTTC.

This clone was counted once. The chain combines TRBV5-6 with TRBJ1-2, with unresolved D. The CDR3 runs 16 residues. Germline V CDR1 and CDR2: SGHDT, YYEEEE. The germline V and J ends were trimmed by 1 base and 0 bases, with 13 bases remaining between them. The DNA for the CDR3 is TGTGCCAGCAGCTTGTATGGTAGTCGGGCTAACTATGGCTACACCTTC. It yields the protein CASSLYGSRANYGYTF.

The CDR3 DNA reads as TGTGCCAGCAGCCTATACCTGGCGGGGAATGGCAATCAGCCCCAGCATTTT. Protein sequence: CASSLYLAGNGNQPQHF. J is TRBJ1-5 and V is TRBV6-2 or TRBV6-3; D is unclear. Per the germline V gene, CDR1 is MNHEY and CDR2 is SVGEGT. The CDR3 has 17 residues. V was pared by 6 bases and J by 2 bases, with 20 bases between.

V is TRBV29-1 and J is TRBJ1-2; D gene unclear. Trimming shortened V by 2 bases and J by 1 base, and 8 bases separated the two germline ends. The CDR3 consists of 13 residues. Germline V gene sequence: CDR1 SQVTM, CDR2 ANQGSEA. This chain's CDR3 is CSVESGDNYGYTF. The CDR3 DNA is TGCAGCGTTGAAAGCGGGGATAACTATGGCTACACCTTC.

This chain joins TRBV7-9 and TRBJ2-7; 8 bases are shared with TRBD1. With 5 bases clipped from V and 4 bases from J, the junction kept 4 bases outside the gene matches. CDR1 and CDR2 from the germline V gene are SEHNR and FQNEAQ (reference sequence). This CDR3 region has 13 residues. The CDR3 loop reads CASSPGQGYEQYV. The CDR3 nucleotides are TGTGCCAGCAGCCCTGGACAGGGTTACGAGCAGTACGTC.

The rearrangement uses TRBV2 and TRBJ1-5, with 7 nucleotides matching TRBD1. The germline V gene encodes CDR1 SNHLY and CDR2 FYNNEI. The trim removed 4 bases at V and 3 bases at J, leaving 3 bases unmatched. This CDR3 contains 14 residues. CDR3 coding DNA: TGTGCCAGCAGTGTACAGGGGACCAATCAGCCCCAGCATTTT. This encodes CASSVQGTNQPQHF.

This chain connects TRBV30 to TRBJ1-5; weak D call: TRBD1 (5 bases). CDR1 is GTSNPN and CDR2 is SVGIG in the germline V gene (reference sequence). V shed 2 bases and J shed 3 bases, with 14 bases lying between them. The CDR3 length is 15 residues. Here the CDR3 DNA reads TGTGCCTGGAGTCGCTTGGGGGGTTACAATCAGCCCCAGCATTTT. Amino acid sequence: CAWSRLGGYNQPQHF.

The rearrangement joins TRBV19 to TRBJ2-1; 14 nucleotides align to TRBD2. Germline V gene lookup returns CDR1 LNHDA and CDR2 SQIVND (reference sequence). CDR3 size: 14 residues. The J segment lost 7 bases and the V segment lost 10 bases, leaving 6 bases of the junction unmatched. Here the CDR3 reads CATETSGGANEQFF. DNA for the CDR3: TGTGCCACTGAGACTAGCGGGGGGGCTAATGAGCAGTTCTTC.

J is TRBJ1-5 and V is TRBV2, with D possibly TRBD1 on 5 matching bases. V gave up 6 bases and J gave up 6 bases, with 18 bases separating them. There are 15 residues in the CDR3. Per the germline V gene, CDR1 is SNHLY and CDR2 is FYNNEI. The CDR3 DNA sequence: TGTGCCAGCAGCCTAACCGGGGGGGGTGGTCAGCCCCAGCATTTT. The encoded protein is CASSLTGGGGQPQHF.

This clone has just a few counts. V is TRBV4-1 and J is TRBJ1-1, with D maybe TRBD1 (6 bases). Trimming shortened V by 3 bases and J by 0 bases, and 17 bases separated the two germline ends. This CDR3 comprises 17 residues. Germline assignment: CDR1 MGHRA and CDR2 YSYEKL. The CDR3 spells CASSQLIGQKMNTEAFF. The CDR3 DNA reads TGCGCCAGCAGCCAGCTGATAGGACAGAAAATGAACACTGAAGCTTTCTTT.

V gene TRBV30 combines with J gene TRBJ2-1; 10 nucleotides match TRBD1. CDR1 GTSNPN and CDR2 SVGIG come from the germline V gene (reference sequence). The V segment lost 0 bases and the J segment 1 base; nucleotides outside the gene matches: 3. This CDR3 comprises 16 residues. In nucleotides, the CDR3 is TGTGCCTGGAGTGTGGGACAGGGGTTTTCCTACAATGAGCAGTTCTTC. Translation: CAWSVGQGFSYNEQFF.

The sample holds one count of this clone. The V gene is TRBV6-5, the J gene TRBJ1-2, with 8 bases lining up with TRBD1. The CDR3 runs to 13 residues. The germline gives CDR1 MNHEY, CDR2 SVGAGI. V shed 6 bases, J shed 8 bases, and the junction held 8 bases outside the gene matches. The CDR3, as DNA: TGTGCCAGCAGGGGACAGGACCTAGGGGGCTACACCTTC. It yields the protein CASRGQDLGGYTF.

V gene TRBV4-1 combines with J gene TRBJ1-5; 8 nucleotides match TRBD1. The trim removed 5 bases at V and 4 bases at J, leaving 13 bases unmatched. Germline V gives CDR1 MGHRA, CDR2 YSYEKL. This CDR3 has 17 residues. The CDR3 protein is CASSVSRTGYDNQPQHF. The CDR3 bases are TGCGCCAGCAGCGTAAGTCGGACAGGGTACGATAATCAGCCCCAGCATTTT.

J is TRBJ2-7 and V is TRBV11-3; D unclear. The germline gives CDR1 SGHNT, CDR2 YENEEA. Trimming removed 6 bases from V and 1 base from J, with 13 bases in between. There are 14 residues in the CDR3. The CDR3 nucleotides read TGTGCCAGCAGTTTACAGTTGCTTTCCTACGAGCAGTACTTC. Translation: CASSLQLLSYEQYF.

This chain uses TRBV4-2 with TRBJ1-2; 7 nucleotides align to TRBD1. The CDR3 is 15 amino acids. Trimming at V came to 3 bases and at J to 2 bases, leaving 6 bases not matched to a gene. Germline V gene sequence: CDR1 LGHNA, CDR2 YNFKEQ. CDR3 amino acids: CASSQSGQRNYGYTF. CDR3 nucleotide sequence: TGTGCCAGCAGCCAGTCGGGACAGCGAAACTATGGCTACACCTTC.

V gene TRBV24-1 combines with J gene TRBJ2-1, with 15 bases lining up with TRBD2. In germline, CDR1 is KGHDR, CDR2 SFDVKD. The CDR3 is 18 residues long. The V gene end was trimmed by 7 bases and the J gene end by 3 bases; junction bases not matched to a gene: 9. CDR3 bases: TGTGCCACCAGAGCTGGACTAGCGGGGGGGCAAGGCTACAATGAGCAGTTCTTC. It is translated as CATRAGLAGGQGYNEQFF.

This clone appeared a single time. The V gene is TRBV6-5, the J gene TRBJ1-4, with 8 bases lining up with TRBD1. Losses at the gene ends were 6 bases for V and 0 bases for J; bases not matched to a gene: 0. In germline, CDR1 is MNHEY, CDR2 SVGAGI. The CDR3 is 14 amino acids. The CDR3 protein is CASRQGATNEKLFF. The CDR3 DNA reads TGTGCCAGCAGACAGGGGGCAACTAATGAAAAACTGTTTTTT.

This clone was picked up a small number of times. The V and J genes are TRBV2 and TRBJ1-1, with 7 bases aligning to TRBD1. Germline V gives CDR1 SNHLY, CDR2 FYNNEI. The CDR3 runs 12 residues. After removal of 11 bases from V and 1 base from J, the junction contained 4 bases not matched to a gene. The CDR3 sequence is CASRGENTEAFF. In DNA form, the CDR3 reads TGTGCCTCCAGGGGGGAGAACACTGAAGCTTTCTTT.

V gene TRBV28 combines with J gene TRBJ2-1, with a possible D match to TRBD2 (6 bases). V lost 8 bases and J 5 bases, leaving 16 bases between the germline ends. The CDR3 spans 14 residues. Germline lookup yields CDR1 MDHEN and CDR2 SYDVKM. CDR3 loop: CASLLGGVHNEQFF. DNA for the CDR3: TGTGCCAGCCTACTTGGCGGGGTGCACAATGAGCAGTTCTTC.